This T cell receptor beta chain emerged from a study of OX40 agonist ivuxolimab in advanced cancers. Trimming at V came to 4 bases and at J to 1 base, leaving 3 bases not matched to a gene. Germline V gene lookup returns CDR1 MNHNY and CDR2 SVGAGI (reference sequence). This CDR3 has 14 amino acids. Assay used: immunoSEQ multiplex PCR; TCRdb lists only in-frame clones, some missing. The table shows about 37,000 clones, with around four fifths occurring only once. V is TRBV6-6 and J is TRBJ1-2; TRBD1 matches 7 bases. This TCR derives from an adult with an advanced solid tumor such as melanoma, head and neck, liver or kidney cancer. The material was CD4+ or CD8+ T cells sorted from blood, obtained in a trial of the OX40 agonist ivuxolimab. This CDR3 reads CASSLTGLNYGYTF. Here the CDR3 DNA reads TGTGCCAGCAGTTTGACAGGGCTTAACTATGGCTACACCTTC.